This T cell receptor beta chain appears in the sequencing data of a study of tumor-infiltrating lymphocytes in primary liver carcinoma. Background on the study: Sample counts of productive TCRbeta reads spanned roughly 3.5 to 8 million; these counts were similar across tissue types. Whole-study findings and limits: Tumors significantly exceeded blood in top-250-clone fraction (p = 0.039).

TCR beta cDNA was prepared out of roughly 500 ng total RNA by means of a constant-region primer. Each TCR beta library was derived from three nested multiplex PCR rounds that employed slightly modified ARM-PCR. For around 9 cycles apiece, the opening two PCR rounds ran with TRBV1-TRBV30 forward primers and a C-beta reverse primer. One entry per CDR3 protein results from TCRdb running MiXCR on the multiplex PCR reads. This sample yields approximately 310,000 distinct CDR3 sequences, of which 60% to 80% are seen a single time; roughly 8.6% belongs to the top ten. This clonotype appeared many times. No antigen is known for it. Germline DNA was extracted too, while blood RNA derived from unsorted whole blood. CDR3 size: 11 residues. Germline loops: CDR1 SGHRS, CDR2 YFSETQ. V gave up 7 bases and J gave up 6 bases, with 7 bases separating them.

The V gene is TRBV5-1, the J gene TRBJ2-2; weak D call: TRBD1 (5 bases). Material: peripheral blood. The TCR originated in a man aged 35-49 years with primary liver carcinoma and hepatitis B virus infection. DNA for the CDR3: TGCGCCAGCGCGACAGCCGGGGAGCTGTTTTTT. Protein product: CASATAGELFF. The full variable domain, in which reference TRBV5-1 and TRBJ2-2 provide the parts outside the CDR3, is KAGVTQTPRYLIKTRGQQVTLSCSPISGHRSVSWYQQTPGQGLQFLFEYFSETQRNKGNFPGRFSGRQFSNSRSEMNVSTLELGDSALYLCASATAGELFFGEGSRLTVL.